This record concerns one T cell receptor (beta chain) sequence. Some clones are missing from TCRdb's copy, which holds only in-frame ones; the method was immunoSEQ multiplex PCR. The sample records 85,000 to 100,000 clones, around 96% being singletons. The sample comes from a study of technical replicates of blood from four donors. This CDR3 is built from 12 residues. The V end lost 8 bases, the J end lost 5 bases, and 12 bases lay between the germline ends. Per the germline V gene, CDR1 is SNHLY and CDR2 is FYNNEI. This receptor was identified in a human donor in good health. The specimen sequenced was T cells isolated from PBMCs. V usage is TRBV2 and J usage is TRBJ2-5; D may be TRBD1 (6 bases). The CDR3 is CASGPTGETQYF. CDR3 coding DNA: TGTGCCAGCGGACCAACAGGGGAGACCCAGTACTTC. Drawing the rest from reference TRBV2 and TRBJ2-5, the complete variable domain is EPEVTQTPSHQVTQMGQEVILRCVPISNHLYFYWYRQILGQKVEFLVSFYNNEISEKSEIFDDQFSVERPDGSNFTLKIRSTKLEDSAMYFCASGPTGETQYFGPGTRLLVL.